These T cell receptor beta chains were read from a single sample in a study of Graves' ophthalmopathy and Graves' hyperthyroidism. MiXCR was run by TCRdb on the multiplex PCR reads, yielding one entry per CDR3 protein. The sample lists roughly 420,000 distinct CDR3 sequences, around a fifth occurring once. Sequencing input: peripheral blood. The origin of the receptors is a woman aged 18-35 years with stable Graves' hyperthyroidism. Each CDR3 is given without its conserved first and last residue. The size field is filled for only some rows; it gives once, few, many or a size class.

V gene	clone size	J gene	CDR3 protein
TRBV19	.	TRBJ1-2	ASWTGSTTNYGFT
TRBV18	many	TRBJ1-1	ASSPQGQVWTEAF
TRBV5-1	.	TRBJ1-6	ASSLRPRQTGSNSPLH
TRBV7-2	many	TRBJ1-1	ASSRTQNTEAF
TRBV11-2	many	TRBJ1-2	ASSLYEGAFGYT
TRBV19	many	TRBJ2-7	ASSAAGTSGNAHGWEQY
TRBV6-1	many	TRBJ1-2	ASSEARKVAYGYT
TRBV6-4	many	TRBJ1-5	ASSVQENQPQH
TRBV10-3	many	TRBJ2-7	AIRSGTFLYEQY
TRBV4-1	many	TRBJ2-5	ASSLLPGRQETQY
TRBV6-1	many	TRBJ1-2	ASSATGAHGYT
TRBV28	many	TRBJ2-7	ASTLGTYYEQY
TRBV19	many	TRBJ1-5	ASTRGNGNQPQH
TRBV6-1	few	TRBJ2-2	ASSVSLAGATGELF
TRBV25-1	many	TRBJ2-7	ASSDGFWGQAYEQY
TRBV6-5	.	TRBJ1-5	ASSWSSDQPQH
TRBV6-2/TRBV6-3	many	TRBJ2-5	ASSRNGYQETQY
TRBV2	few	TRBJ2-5	ASSERAIGTQY
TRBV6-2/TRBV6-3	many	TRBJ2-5	ASSHGTSGGNQETQY
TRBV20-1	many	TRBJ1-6	SGIRDTLLNSPLH
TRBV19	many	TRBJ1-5	ASSPGLAQPQH
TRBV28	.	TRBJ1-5	ASRPGDQPQH
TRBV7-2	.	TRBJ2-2	ASSSSGARGANTGELF
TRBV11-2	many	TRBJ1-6	ASSLVDSPLH
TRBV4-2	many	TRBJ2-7	ASSQVSSGERYEQY
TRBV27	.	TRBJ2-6	ASSFLYSGANVLT
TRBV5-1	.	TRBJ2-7	ASSSAQLEGEQY
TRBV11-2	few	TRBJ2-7	ASSIRTSGLSYEQY
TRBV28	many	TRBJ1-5	ASSLFQGTGAGH
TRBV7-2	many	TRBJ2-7	ASSFAPGPSYEQY
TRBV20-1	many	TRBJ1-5	SAYGQGGNQPQH
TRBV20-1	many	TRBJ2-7	SANKGPSYEQY
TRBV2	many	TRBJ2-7	ASSAYGYEQY
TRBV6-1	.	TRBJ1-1	ASTQGGMNTEAF
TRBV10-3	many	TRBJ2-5	AISPGTSGETQY
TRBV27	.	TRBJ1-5	ASSPIGQLLGQPQH
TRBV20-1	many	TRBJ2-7	SATLSGRTYEQY